This is a list of T cell receptor beta chains from one sample in a study of blood T cell repertoires in COVID-19. The protocol was immunoSEQ multiplex PCR, while the TCRdb copy is restricted to in-frame clones and leaves out a portion. The sample lists around 150,000 clones, more than 75% occurring once. The sequenced sample consisted of peripheral blood. The receptor set was obtained from a man between 65 and 85 years old with acute or convalescent COVID-19. The CDR3 runs from the conserved cysteine through the conserved F or W. The D gene is left open where the match is weak. Only some rows state a clone size, as once, few, many or a class for expanded clones.

V gene,clone size,D gene,J gene,CDR3 DNA,CDR3 protein
TRBV30,.,.,TRBJ1-6,TGTGCCTGGACTGCGGGGGACGGTTCACCCCTCCACTTT,CAWTAGDGSPLHF
TRBV2,many,.,TRBJ2-7,TGTGCCAGCAGTACAGGAGTCTACGAGCAGTACTTC,CASSTGVYEQYF
TRBV5-4,few,TRBD1,TRBJ1-3,TGTGCCAGCAGCCCACGACAGGGACCTTTCTCTGGAAACACCATATATTTT,CASSPRQGPFSGNTIYF
TRBV27,.,TRBD1,TRBJ2-7,TGTGCCAGCAGTTCTCTCTCACGGGACAGGGTGGACGAGCAGTACTTC,CASSSLSRDRVDEQYF
TRBV27,few,.,TRBJ1-4,TGTGCCAGCGGTCGGGGGGACTTTAATGAAAAACTGTTTTTT,CASGRGDFNEKLFF
TRBV13,.,.,TRBJ1-2,TGTGCCAGCAGCTTAGGGACATATGGCTACACCTTC,CASSLGTYGYTF
TRBV4-1,.,TRBD2,TRBJ2-3,TGCGCCAGCAGCCAAGAAGGGGCTAGCGGGCTAAACACAGATACGCAGTATTTT,CASSQEGASGLNTDTQYF
TRBV27,.,TRBD1,TRBJ2-7,TGTGCCAGCAGACGAGCCGGGACAGGGGACGAGCAGTACTTC,CASRRAGTGDEQYF
TRBV7-2,.,.,TRBJ2-7,TGTGCCAGCAGCTTAGTAGTTGGTGTGAGCTCCTACGAGCAGTACTTC,CASSLVVGVSSYEQYF
TRBV18,.,.,TRBJ1-4,TGTGCCAGCTCACCCACCGGCAGGGAAGTAACTAATGAAAAACTGTTTTTT,CASSPTGREVTNEKLFF
TRBV19,.,TRBD1,TRBJ1-5,TGTGCCAGTAGTAAAACTACAGGGGGGTCAGGGGATCAGCCCCAGCATTTT,CASSKTTGGSGDQPQHF
TRBV5-1,.,TRBD1,TRBJ1-1,TGCGCCAGCAGCTTGGAGGCAGGGGGGAACACTGAAGCTTTCTTT,CASSLEAGGNTEAFF
TRBV9,.,TRBD2,TRBJ2-7,TGTGCCAGCAGCGTGGGGGCGGGGACTAGCGGGTACGAGCAGTACTTC,CASSVGAGTSGYEQYF
TRBV7-2,few,.,TRBJ1-3,TGTGCCAGCAGCTTGGGGCCGGGCTCTGGAAACACCATATATTTT,CASSLGPGSGNTIYF
TRBV5-6,once,.,TRBJ2-7,TGTGCCAGCAGCTCGAGCTCCTACGAGCAGTACTTC,CASSSSSYEQYF
TRBV11-2,.,TRBD1,TRBJ1-6,TGTGCCAGCAGCGACCCGGGACAGCTATATTCACCCCTCCACTTT,CASSDPGQLYSPLHF
TRBV28,.,TRBD2,TRBJ2-5,TGTGCCAGCAGGATAGCGGGGGGGCCCGGGGAGACCCAGTACTTC,CASRIAGGPGETQYF